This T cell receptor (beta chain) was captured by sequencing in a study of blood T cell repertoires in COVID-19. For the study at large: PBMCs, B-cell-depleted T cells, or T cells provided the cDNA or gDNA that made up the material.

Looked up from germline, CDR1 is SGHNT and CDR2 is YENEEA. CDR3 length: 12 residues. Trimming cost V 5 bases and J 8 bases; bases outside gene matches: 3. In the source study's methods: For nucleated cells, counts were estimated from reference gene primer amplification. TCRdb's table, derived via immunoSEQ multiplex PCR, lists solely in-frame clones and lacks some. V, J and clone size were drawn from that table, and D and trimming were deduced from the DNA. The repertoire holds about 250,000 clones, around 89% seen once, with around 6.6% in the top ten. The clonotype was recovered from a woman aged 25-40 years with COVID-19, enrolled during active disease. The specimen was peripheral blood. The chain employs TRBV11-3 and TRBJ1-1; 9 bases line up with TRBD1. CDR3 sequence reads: CASSRTGGEAFF. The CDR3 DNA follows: TGTGCCAGCAGCCGAACAGGGGGCGAAGCTTTCTTT.